Listed below are T cell receptor beta chains from one sample, sequenced in a study of breast tumors, draining lymph nodes, adjacent tissues. In TCRdb, the multiplex PCR reads were re-called with MiXCR into one record per CDR3 protein. Found here are roughly 21,000 distinct CDR3 sequences, roughly 50% of them singletons; the top ten hold about 8%. Sequenced material: breast tumor tissue. The receptors originated from a female donor with breast cancer. Some clones in this sample may be carry-over from other donors' samples. Each CDR3 is given with its conserved first and last residue. The D gene is left open where the match is weak. Clone size is shown for a subset of rows, as once, few, many or a class of expanded clone.

clone_size: large
j_call: TRBJ1-3
v_call: TRBV2
d_call: TRBD1
cdr3_nt: TGTGCCAGAAACAGGGGGGACTCTGGAAACACCATATATTTT
cdr3_aa: CARNRGDSGNTIYF

clone_size: -
j_call: TRBJ2-1
v_call: TRBV2
d_call: -
cdr3_nt: TGTGCCAGCAGTGTCCTGCGCGAGGCGTACAATGAGCAGTTCTTC
cdr3_aa: CASSVLREAYNEQFF

clone_size: few
j_call: TRBJ2-3
v_call: TRBV7-3
d_call: -
cdr3_nt: -
cdr3_aa: CASSFYICSARPRIAGGPDTQYF

clone_size: -
j_call: TRBJ1-2
v_call: TRBV7-2
d_call: TRBD1
cdr3_nt: TGTGCCAGCAGCTTAAACAGGGACAGCTATGGCTACACCTTC
cdr3_aa: CASSLNRDSYGYTF

clone_size: medium-sized
j_call: TRBJ2-7
v_call: TRBV5-6
d_call: -
cdr3_nt: TGTGCCAGCAGCTTTGGCAGGATCTACGAGCAGTACTTC
cdr3_aa: CASSFGRIYEQYF

clone_size: -
j_call: TRBJ2-3
v_call: TRBV2
d_call: -
cdr3_nt: TGTGCCAGCGAAGAGGATACGCAGTATTTT
cdr3_aa: CASEEDTQYF

clone_size: many
j_call: TRBJ2-5
v_call: TRBV7-9
d_call: -
cdr3_nt: TGTGCCAGCAGCACCGTCCGGGCGCGCGCTGAGACCCAGTACTTC
cdr3_aa: CASSTVRARAETQYF

clone_size: -
j_call: TRBJ1-5
v_call: TRBV2
d_call: -
cdr3_nt: TGTGCCAGCAGTGAAGGACGAAGCAATCAGCCCCAGCATTTT
cdr3_aa: CASSEGRSNQPQHF

clone_size: many
j_call: TRBJ1-5
v_call: TRBV28
d_call: -
cdr3_nt: TGTGCCAGCAGTTTAAGAACCCTTTATCAGCCCCAGCATTTT
cdr3_aa: CASSLRTLYQPQHF

clone_size: many
j_call: TRBJ1-1
v_call: TRBV4-2
d_call: -
cdr3_nt: TGTGCCAGCAGCCAAGATCCGCGCGGAGAAGGGGATAGTGAAGCTTTCTTT
cdr3_aa: CASSQDPRGEGDSEAFF

clone_size: -
j_call: TRBJ2-2
v_call: TRBV7-3
d_call: TRBD2
cdr3_nt: TGCGCCAGCAGCTTTAGCGGGGCCACCACCGGGGAGCAGTTTTTT
cdr3_aa: CASSFSGATTGEQFF